The source of this TCR beta chain is a study of T cells in Graves' hyperthyroidism and ophthalmopathy. Whole-study findings and limits: Clonotypes that were expanded in thyroid above 0.001 mostly appeared in blood too.

Researchers took RNA transcripts and amplified the TCR beta CDR3 regions from them. Primed by the HTBI set, a first-round RT-PCR was run on the TCR CDR3. TCRdb re-called the multiplex PCR reads with MiXCR, one entry per CDR3 protein. Seen here are a few hundred thousand distinct CDR3 sequences, 46% observed once, and the top ten hold about 45%. Diagnoses used clinical symptoms, serum thyroxine and TRAb, thyroid ultrasound and orbital computed tomography. Remarks on this clonotype: The target antigen is unknown.

Sequencing was done on a sample of peripheral blood or thyroid tissue (not recorded which). The receptor was isolated from an adult woman with Graves' disease, either hyperthyroidism or ophthalmopathy (not recorded which).

The CDR3 sequence is CATSDSRGAGNQPQHF. For the CDR3, the DNA is TGTGCCACCAGTGATTCCCGGGGGGCTGGCAATCAGCCCCAGCATTTT. The chain carries TRBV24-1 and TRBJ1-5; possibly TRBD1 for D (6 bases). Between the trimmed V and J ends, which lost 2 bases and 2 bases, there was a span of 12 bases. The CDR3 is 16 amino acids. Germline CDR1 is KGHDR and CDR2 is SFDVKD.